The next 25 T cell receptor beta chains were all read from a single sample in a study of T cell changes during pregnancy in multiple sclerosis. Sequencing used immunoSEQ multiplex PCR; TCRdb keeps in-frame clones, though not all of them. The data hold approximately 50,000 clones, with around 94% observed a single time. This material consisted of CD4+ T cells from peripheral blood mononuclear cells, taken in the third trimester of pregnancy. The source of these receptors is a female donor with multiple sclerosis, enrolled in a pregnancy study.

V is TRBV30 and J is TRBJ1-2, with 7 bases matching TRBD1. The CDR3 runs 13 residues. Germline CDR1 GTSNPN, CDR2 SVGIG (reference sequence). Germline trimming cut 1 base from V and 4 bases from J; bases unmatched to any gene: 3. CDR3 protein: CAWSEDRIYGYTF. The CDR3 DNA reads as TGTGCCTGGAGTGAGGACAGGATCTATGGCTACACCTTC.

V gene TRBV7-2 combines with J gene TRBJ2-5; 13 bases line up with TRBD2. This CDR3 is 16 amino acids long. Per germline, CDR1 SGHTA and CDR2 FQGNSA. Unmatched junction bases numbered 7, after V lost 5 bases and J lost 4 bases. The CDR3 reads CASSRQLAGGRETQYF. CDR3 coding DNA: TGTGCCAGCAGCCGACAACTAGCGGGGGGGCGAGAGACCCAGTACTTC.

J is TRBJ2-1 and V is TRBV5-1; D not certain. From germline, CDR1 is SGHRS and CDR2 YFSETQ. This CDR3 region has 13 residues. V lost 4 bases, J lost 6 bases, and 11 bases lay in between. CDR3 residues: CASSVGELNEQFF. In DNA form, the CDR3 reads TGCGCCAGCAGCGTAGGAGAACTCAATGAGCAGTTCTTC.

This clone occurred once. This chain joins TRBV18 and TRBJ2-6, with TRBD1 matching over 7 bases. CDR1 is KGHSH, CDR2 LQKENI, per germline. The CDR3 loop spans 15 amino acids. J lost 2 bases, V lost 4 bases, and 2 bases had no gene match. The CDR3 bases are TGTGCCAGCTCACTTGACAGGGCTGGGGCCAACGTCCTGACTTTC. Its protein is CASSLDRAGANVLTF.

V usage is TRBV5-1 and J usage is TRBJ1-2; 8 bases are a match to TRBD1. After removal of 7 bases from V and 7 bases from J, the junction contained 9 bases not matched to a gene. The CDR3 is made up of 13 amino acids. From germline, CDR1 is SGHRS and CDR2 YFSETQ. The CDR3 reads CASRQDREGGYTF. The DNA of the CDR3 is TGCGCCAGCCGACAGGACAGGGAAGGTGGCTACACCTTC.

This clone came up once. J is TRBJ2-1 and V is TRBV7-9; the match to TRBD2 covers 8 bases. The CDR3 is made up of 17 amino acids. The V gene end was trimmed by 4 bases and the J gene end by 7 bases; junction bases not matched to a gene: 15. Germline CDR1 reads SEHNR; CDR2 reads FQNEAQ (reference sequence). In DNA form, the CDR3 reads TGTGCCAGCAGCTCCTTTTCGGTAGCGGGATTTAAGAATGAGCAGTTCTTC. This codes for CASSSFSVAGFKNEQFF.

This sequence joins TRBV5-1 and TRBJ2-1; tentative D call: TRBD2 (6 bases). The germline CDR1 and CDR2 sequences are SGHRS and YFSETQ. This CDR3 region has 17 residues. The V gene lost 3 bases and the J gene lost 5 bases, with 21 bases spanning the gap. The CDR3, as DNA: TGCGCCAGCAGCTCAACACCCGGGACTTTAGGGGACAATGAGCAGTTCTTC. This translates into CASSSTPGTLGDNEQFF.

This clone appeared once. The chain couples TRBV18 to TRBJ1-1; D not certain. Germline CDR1 KGHSH, CDR2 LQKENI. V dropped 3 bases and J dropped 1 base, with 6 bases sitting between them. The CDR3 has 13 amino acids. CDR3 residues: CASSPSPNTEAFF. The CDR3 DNA sequence: TGTGCCAGCTCACCCTCCCCGAACACTGAAGCTTTCTTT.

The chain joins TRBV12-2 to TRBJ2-1; whether TRBD2, the table's D call, matches the DNA was not checked. TRBV12-2 is a known pseudogene. This CDR3 has 17 residues. In DNA, the CDR3 is TGTGCAAGTCGCTCCCCCTTAGCGCAAGCGATGGACAATGAGCAGTTCTTC. Its translation is CASRSPLAQAMDNEQFF.

The CDR3 reads CASSPPSRTADTEAFF. The CDR3 nucleotides read TGTGCCAGCTCACCACCCTCACGGACAGCAGACACTGAAGCTTTCTTT. The V call is TRBV18, the J call TRBJ1-1; D possibly corresponds to TRBD1 (6 bases). The CDR3 spans 16 residues. Germline assignment: CDR1 KGHSH and CDR2 LQKENI. Trimming took 0 bases from V and 3 from J, leaving 14 bases between them.

The V and J genes are TRBV29-1 and TRBJ2-7; D is possibly TRBD2 (6 bases). CDR1 and CDR2 from the germline V gene are SQVTM and ANQGSEA. This CDR3 is 12 amino acids long. V was clipped by 2 bases and J by 3 bases, with 8 bases between them. The CDR3 loop reads CSVERGGYEQYF. In DNA form, the CDR3 reads TGCAGCGTTGAACGGGGAGGCTACGAGCAGTACTTC.

The chain carries TRBV30 and TRBJ1-5; 8 bases map to TRBD1. V lost 1 base, J lost 1 base, and 9 bases stayed unmatched. Germline-derived CDR1 and CDR2 are GTSNPN and SVGIG (reference sequence). The CDR3 has 17 residues. CDR3 nucleotides: TGTGCCTGGAGTGGCTTCAGGGGGCCCGGGAGCAATCAGCCCCAGCATTTT. Translating gives CAWSGFRGPGSNQPQHF.

The chain combines TRBV5-1 with TRBJ1-2, with TRBD1 matching 8 bases. V gave up 4 bases and J gave up 7 bases; unmatched junction bases: 6. Germline CDR1 is SGHRS and CDR2 is YFSETQ. This CDR3 is 13 amino acids long. CDR3 amino acids: CASSRQGLGGYTF. The CDR3 nucleotides read TGCGCCAGCAGCCGACAGGGGTTAGGTGGCTACACCTTC. Looking up the rest from reference TRBV5-1 and TRBJ1-2 gives the full variable domain: KAGVTQTPRYLIKTRGQQVTLSCSPISGHRSVSWYQQTPGQGLQFLFEYFSETQRNKGNFPGRFSGRQFSNSRSEMNVSTLELGDSALYLCASSRQGLGGYTFGSGTRLTVV.

This clone was counted between two and nine times. The gene calls are TRBV11-2 and TRBJ2-3, with a tentative D call TRBD1 (6 bases). The CDR3 sequence is 15 residues long. Trimming pared 5 bases from V and 0 bases from J, leaving 12 bases between. Germline assignment: CDR1 SGHAT and CDR2 FQNNGV. In nucleotides, the CDR3 is TGTGCCAGCAGCCTTTACAGGGTTAGCACAGATACGCAGTATTTT. This sequence encodes CASSLYRVSTDTQYF.

The chain employs TRBV6-1 and TRBJ1-3; no definite D call. The CDR3 runs 15 residues. V dropped 5 bases and J dropped 0 bases, with 11 bases sitting between them. The V gene's germline CDR1 is MNHNS and CDR2 SASEGT. CDR3 sequence: CASSPRVNSGNTIYF. The CDR3 coding sequence is TGTGCCAGCAGTCCTCGGGTCAACTCTGGAAACACCATATATTTT.

The CDR3, as DNA: TGCGCCAGCCACCCCGGGGGGAGCACAGATACGCAGTATTTT. Translating it yields CASHPGGSTDTQYF. The gene calls are TRBV5-1 and TRBJ2-3, with 7 bases aligning to TRBD2. The V segment lost 7 bases and the J segment 0 bases; nucleotides outside the gene matches: 5. Looked up from germline, CDR1 is SGHRS and CDR2 is YFSETQ. CDR3 length: 14 amino acids.

The CDR3 sequence is CASSQAYGQGGNTIYF. The CDR3 coding sequence is TGCGCCAGCAGCCAAGCCTACGGACAGGGAGGAAACACCATATATTTT. The chain has TRBV4-3 and TRBJ1-3; 8 bases are shared with TRBD1. V lost 1 base and J lost 4; bases outside the gene matches: 6. There are 16 residues in the CDR3. Germline CDR1 reads LGHNA; CDR2 reads YSLEER.

This clone was seen only once. The rearrangement uses TRBV28 and TRBJ1-3; weak D call: TRBD1 (6 bases). The V end lost 3 bases, the J end lost 7 bases, and 16 bases lay between the germline ends. Germline lookup yields CDR1 MDHEN and CDR2 SYDVKM. The CDR3 is 15 residues long. The CDR3 sequence is CASSLDPGQGNTIYF. The CDR3 DNA is TGTGCCAGCAGTTTGGATCCAGGGCAGGGGAACACCATATATTTT.

The chain links TRBV5-1 to TRBJ2-7; tentative D call: TRBD2 (5 bases). CDR1 is SGHRS, CDR2 YFSETQ, per germline. The CDR3 spans 14 residues. Trimming took off 0 bases at V and 7 bases at J, with 14 bases between the two ends. Written as DNA, the CDR3 is TGCGCCAGCAGCTTGGCCCTTGGCGGGCAGGAGCAGTACTTC. Translating gives CASSLALGGQEQYF.

The chain is built from TRBV6-4 and TRBJ2-7; D uncertain. Germline V gene data show CDR1 as MRHNA and CDR2 as SNTAGT. The CDR3 has 14 amino acids. Trimming took 1 base from V and 2 from J, leaving 9 bases between them. This CDR3 is CASSDLGFAYEQYF. The CDR3 DNA reads TGTGCCAGCAGTGACTTGGGCTTCGCCTACGAGCAGTACTTC.

The chain joins TRBV7-2 to TRBJ2-3, with 10 positions matching TRBD2. J gave up 7 bases and V 8 bases, and 12 bases lay outside the gene matches. The germline gives CDR1 SGHTA, CDR2 FQGNSA. The CDR3 loop spans 15 amino acids. The chain's CDR3 is CASAARAAGGHTQYF. The CDR3 DNA reads TGTGCCAGCGCCGCCAGAGCAGCGGGGGGGCATACGCAGTATTTT.

The CDR3 DNA reads as TGCAGCTCCTCCCCCGGGGGAAGCTCCTACAATGAGCAGTTCTTC. Its translation is CSSSPGGSSYNEQFF. The V gene is TRBV29-1, the J gene TRBJ2-1, with a weak D call TRBD2 (6 bases). Trimming left V 8 bases short and J 0 bases short, with 17 bases between. The CDR3 is 15 residues long. Germline V gene data show CDR1 as SQVTM and CDR2 as ANQGSEA.

The chain carries TRBV7-3 and TRBJ1-1; no clear D. CDR1 is SGHTA and CDR2 is FQGTGA in the germline V gene. The V end lost 2 bases, the J end lost 0 bases, and 4 bases lay between the germline ends. The CDR3 loop spans 13 amino acids. Written as DNA, the CDR3 is TGTGCCAGCAGCTTAGGCATGAACACTGAAGCTTTCTTT. This codes for CASSLGMNTEAFF. Looking up the rest from reference TRBV7-3 and TRBJ1-1 gives the full variable domain: GAGVSQTPSNKVTEKGKYVELRCDPISGHTALYWYRQSLGQGPEFLIYFQGTGAADDSGLPNDRFFAVRPEGSVSTLKIQRTERGDSAVYLCASSLGMNTEAFFGQGTRLTVV.

This sequence joins TRBV5-1 and TRBJ2-1, with 7 bases lining up with TRBD1. The J segment lost 3 bases and the V segment lost 2 bases, leaving 5 bases of the junction unmatched. Germline CDR1 and CDR2: SGHRS and YFSETQ. The CDR3 has 15 amino acids. Here the CDR3 reads CASSFGTAYYNEQFF. The CDR3 DNA is TGCGCCAGCAGCTTCGGGACAGCCTACTACAATGAGCAGTTCTTC. Full variable domain (missing parts from reference TRBV5-1 and TRBJ2-1): KAGVTQTPRYLIKTRGQQVTLSCSPISGHRSVSWYQQTPGQGLQFLFEYFSETQRNKGNFPGRFSGRQFSNSRSEMNVSTLELGDSALYLCASSFGTAYYNEQFFGPGTRLTVL.

The chain combines TRBV9 with TRBJ1-6; D is possibly TRBD1 (5 bases). The CDR3 is 14 amino acids. The germline V gene encodes CDR1 SGDLS and CDR2 YYNGEE. Trimming removed 3 bases from V and 6 bases from J, with 10 bases in between. This chain's CDR3 is CASSAGQINSPLHF. The CDR3 DNA reads as TGTGCCAGCAGCGCCGGACAAATTAATTCACCCCTCCACTTT. Full variable domain (missing parts from reference TRBV9 and TRBJ1-6): DSGVTQTPKHLITATGQRVTLRCSPRSGDLSVYWYQQSLDQGLQFLIQYYNGEERAKGNILERFSAQQFPDLHSELNLSSLELGDSALYFCASSAGQINSPLHFGNGTRLTVT.